The TCR beta chain described here comes from a study of shared clonotypes between healthy human individuals. General study findings and limits: Shared across a few donors were roughly 5.3% of the naive CD4 clonotypes. The authors expected sequencing depth to affect clonotype sharing among donors. The study sampled only blood, and tissue repertoires likely differ.

Adult donors, all healthy and HIV-negative, had no recent acute infections or vaccinations. The CDR3 is made up of 12 amino acids. Germline V gene sequence: CDR1 SGHKS, CDR2 YYEKEE (reference sequence). To note about this clone: Its antigen is as yet unknown.

Only in-frame clones appear in the TCRdb table, and some are missing; sequencing was by immunoSEQ multiplex PCR. The sample yields 330,000 or so clones, about 70% seen once. This sequence was found in a man under 40 in good health. The rearrangement joins TRBV5-5 to TRBJ2-3; possibly TRBD1 for D (5 bases). The J call may be wrong; the DNA end is better matched by TRBJ1-5. The sequencing sample was made of memory CD4+ T cells sorted from blood. Subset reported: CD45RA-negative fraction. CDR3 sequence reads: CASSEDTDTQHF. As DNA, the CDR3 is TGTGCCAGCAGCGAGGACACAGATACGCAGCATTTT.